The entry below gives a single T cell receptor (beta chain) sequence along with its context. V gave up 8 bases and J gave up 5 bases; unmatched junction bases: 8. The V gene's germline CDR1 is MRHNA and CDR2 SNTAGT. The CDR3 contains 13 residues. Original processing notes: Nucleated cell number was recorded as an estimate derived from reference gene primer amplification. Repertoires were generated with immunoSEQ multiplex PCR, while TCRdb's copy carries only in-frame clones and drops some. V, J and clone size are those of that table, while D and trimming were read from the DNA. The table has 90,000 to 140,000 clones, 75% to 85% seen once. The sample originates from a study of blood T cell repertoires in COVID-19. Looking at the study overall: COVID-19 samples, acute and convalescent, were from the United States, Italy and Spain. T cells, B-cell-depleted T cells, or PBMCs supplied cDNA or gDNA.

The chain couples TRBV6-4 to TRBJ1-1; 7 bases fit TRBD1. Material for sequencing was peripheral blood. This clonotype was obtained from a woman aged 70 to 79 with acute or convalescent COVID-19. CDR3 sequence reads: CASPETGWTEAFF. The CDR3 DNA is TGTGCCAGCCCCGAGACAGGGTGGACTGAAGCTTTCTTT.